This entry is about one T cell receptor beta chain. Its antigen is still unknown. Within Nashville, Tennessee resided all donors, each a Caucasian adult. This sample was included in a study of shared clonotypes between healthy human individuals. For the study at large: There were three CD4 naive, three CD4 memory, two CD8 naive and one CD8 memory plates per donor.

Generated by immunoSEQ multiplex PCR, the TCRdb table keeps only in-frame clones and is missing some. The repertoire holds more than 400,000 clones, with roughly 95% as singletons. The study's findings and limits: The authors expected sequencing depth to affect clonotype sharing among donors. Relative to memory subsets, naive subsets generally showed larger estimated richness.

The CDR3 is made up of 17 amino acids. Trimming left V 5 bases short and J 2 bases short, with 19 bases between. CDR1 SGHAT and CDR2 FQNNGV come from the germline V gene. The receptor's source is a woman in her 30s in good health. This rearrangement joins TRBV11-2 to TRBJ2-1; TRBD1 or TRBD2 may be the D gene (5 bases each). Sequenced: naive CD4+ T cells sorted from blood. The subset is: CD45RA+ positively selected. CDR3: CASSQGVAGGAYNEQFF. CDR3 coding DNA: TGTGCCAGCAGCCAGGGAGTGGCGGGTGGAGCCTACAATGAGCAGTTCTTC. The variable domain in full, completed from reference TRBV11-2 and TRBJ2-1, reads EAGVAQSPRYKIIEKRQSVAFWCNPISGHATLYWYQQILGQGPKLLIQFQNNGVVDDSQLPKDRFSAERLKGVDSTLKIQPAKLEDSAVYLCASSQGVAGGAYNEQFFGPGTRLTVL.